This T cell receptor beta chain stems from a study of blood T cell repertoires in COVID-19. This CDR3 contains 15 residues. Germline CDR1 is SGHNT and CDR2 is YYREEE (reference sequence). V shed 6 bases, J shed 6 bases, and the junction held 9 bases outside the gene matches. Original processing notes: Reference gene primer amplification yielded estimated nucleated cell counts. TCRdb's table, derived via immunoSEQ multiplex PCR, lists solely in-frame clones and lacks some. The V and J calls and clone size were taken over from that table, and D and trimming were inferred from the DNA. The sample shows 250,000 to 400,000 clones, about 89% of them seen only once.

Material: PBMCs or T cells enriched from blood (not recorded which). V and J are TRBV5-4 and TRBJ2-1; 10 bases are shared with TRBD2. The TCR originated in a man between 60 and 70 years old who had recovered from COVID-19. In DNA form, the CDR3 reads TGTGCCAGCACCCCCCGGCCTAGCGGGGGCAATGAGCAGTTCTTC. Translating gives CASTPRPSGGNEQFF.